This TCR beta chain is drawn from a study of CXCR3-negative and CXCR3-positive naive CD8 T cells. Study conclusions and caveats: Both naive subsets, CXCR3-negative and CXCR3-positive, displayed similar TRBV-TRBJ usage, unlike memory cells. Relative to memory CD8+ cells, whose diversity was much lower, both naive subsets had comparably high diversity.

A remark on this clonotype: Its antigen is unknown.

UMI-labeled 5' RACE yielded the TRB cDNA libraries. TCRdb re-called the 5' RACE reads and gives one entry per CDR3 protein, without DNA. The sample has around 41,000 distinct CDR3 sequences. With around 300,000 cells each, the CD8+ T cell subsets were individually sorted in triplicate. Germline V gene sequence: CDR1 SGHNT, CDR2 YYREEE (reference sequence). The CDR3 runs to 17 residues. This sequence originates from a human donor in good health. Some clones in this sample may be carry-over from other donors' samples. This chain links TRBV5-4 with TRBJ2-6. Specimen: memory CD8+ T cells from blood. CDR3 sequence: CASSLAGWDSGANVLTF.